This T cell receptor (beta chain) came from a study of blood T cell repertoires in COVID-19. Overall study context: PBMCs, B-cell-depleted T cells, or T cells were the source of the cDNA or gDNA that made up the material.

Per the original data handling: Reference gene primer amplification gave estimated nucleated cell counts. Sequencing used immunoSEQ multiplex PCR; TCRdb keeps in-frame clones, though not all of them. That table is the source of V, J and clone size, and D and trimming were worked out from the DNA. The table shows roughly 84,000 clones, with approximately 71% occurring only once. This receptor was identified in a woman in her fifties or sixties with acute or convalescent COVID-19. The sequencing sample was made of peripheral blood.

The CDR3 nucleotides read TGTGCCAGTAGCCTTTTTACAGGGGCTTCTTCCGGAAACACCATATATTTT. This translates into CASSLFTGASSGNTIYF. This chain links TRBV19 with TRBJ1-3; 7 positions agree with TRBD1. After removal of 6 bases from V and 4 bases from J, the junction contained 15 bases not matched to a gene. The CDR3 runs 17 residues. Germline V gene lookup returns CDR1 LNHDA and CDR2 SQIVND (reference sequence).